The source of this TCR beta chain is a study of T cell repertoires in cytomegalovirus infection. Study information: Recently identified HLA-C-restricted CMV epitopes and well-studied HLA-B-restricted CMV epitopes were used by the study. Both CMV infection and a matching HLA type were indicated by public TCR beta signatures. Findings and limits, study-wide: HLA-C-restricted CMV-specific TCR beta clonotypes prevailed in the ex vivo response.

This clonotype is categorized as medium-sized (0.01 to 0.1%). The antigen remains undetermined. In TCRdb, the reads were re-called with MiXCR into one record per CDR3 protein. The sample gives roughly 69,000 distinct CDR3 sequences, roughly 21% of which show up once; over 65% is in the top ten. This sample comprised CD8+ T cells from cultured PBMCs, obtained from culture after CMV antigen stimulation. The sequence was obtained from a human donor in good health (CMV status not recorded). Some clones in this sample may be carry-over from other donors' samples.

CDR3 nucleotide sequence: TGTGCCAGCAGCTTAAGAGTGCGGCTGAACACTGAAGCTTTCTTT. It encodes CASSLRVRLNTEAFF. The rearrangement joins TRBV7-2 to TRBJ1-1, with D unresolved. V gave up 2 bases and J gave up 0 bases, with 10 bases separating them. The CDR3 extends over 15 amino acids. CDR1 is SGHTA and CDR2 is FQGNSA in the germline V gene.